This T cell receptor (beta chain) was found in a study of blood T cell repertoires in COVID-19. The overall study: From the United States, Italy and Spain came samples of acute and convalescent COVID-19. Sources were T cells, B-cell-depleted T cells, or PBMCs; the material itself was cDNA or gDNA.

The CDR3 has 14 amino acids. Germline V gene data show CDR1 as SNHLY and CDR2 as FYNNEI. Deletions cut 4 bases from V and 10 bases from J, with 19 bases between. Original handling: Amplification with reference gene primers provided the estimates of nucleated cell counts. Sequenced by immunoSEQ multiplex PCR; TCRdb stores in-frame clones only, minus some. The V and J calls and the clone size are those of that table, but D and trimming were determined from the DNA. The table includes a few hundred thousand clones, roughly 84% detected once. The Seattle site enrolled patients during active infection and followed them longitudinally.

This receptor was identified in a human donor with COVID-19, enrolled during active disease. The donor label of this sample is uncertain. The J gene is TRBJ1-2, the V gene TRBV2, with D uncertain. Sequenced: peripheral blood. The CDR3, as DNA: TGTGCCAGCAGTGTATTTGAGAGTATAGAGAACTACACCTTC. It is translated as CASSVFESIENYTF.